The present TCR beta chain was sequenced within a study of PD-1 blockade in classical Hodgkin lymphoma. Study findings and constraints: Reports described newly diagnosed patients as having lower baseline TCR diversity than healthy donors. There was a significant rise in CD4+ TCR diversity by C4D1, with no such rise for CD8+. Why the repertoires differ is still unclear, perhaps disease activity or prior therapy.

Here immunoSEQ multiplex PCR was the method, and the copy in TCRdb shows in-frame clones only, minus some. The sample lists fewer than 90,000 clones; roughly 90% were seen once. The V gene's germline CDR1 is MNHNS and CDR2 SASEGT. The J segment lost 5 bases and the V segment lost 4 bases, leaving 7 bases of the junction unmatched. There are 15 residues in the CDR3. For this clone: Antigen unknown.

Every patient relapsed after autologous stem cell transplantation, and brentuximab vedotin exposure varied. The best responses consisted of complete response, partial response or progressive disease. The sample was peripheral blood mononuclear cells (PBMCs), taken at baseline. The chain joins TRBV6-1 to TRBJ2-7, with TRBD2 identical over 11 bases. The origin of this receptor is a human donor with classical Hodgkin lymphoma. DNA of the CDR3: TGTGCCAGCAGTGCTGAGACTAGCGGGATCGACGAGCAGTACTTC. Translation: CASSAETSGIDEQYF.